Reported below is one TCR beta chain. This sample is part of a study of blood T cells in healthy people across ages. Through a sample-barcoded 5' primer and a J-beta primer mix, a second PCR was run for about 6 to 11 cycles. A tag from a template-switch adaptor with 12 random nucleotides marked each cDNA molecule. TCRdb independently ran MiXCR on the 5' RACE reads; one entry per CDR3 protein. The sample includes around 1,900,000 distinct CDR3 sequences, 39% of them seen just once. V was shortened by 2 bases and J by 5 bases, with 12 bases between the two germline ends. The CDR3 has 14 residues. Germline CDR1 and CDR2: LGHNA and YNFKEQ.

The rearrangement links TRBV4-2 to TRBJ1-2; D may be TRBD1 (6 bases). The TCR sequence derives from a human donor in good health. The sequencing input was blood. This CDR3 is CASSQSQGEYGYTF. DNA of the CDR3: TGTGCCAGCAGCCAATCACAGGGAGAATATGGCTACACCTTC.